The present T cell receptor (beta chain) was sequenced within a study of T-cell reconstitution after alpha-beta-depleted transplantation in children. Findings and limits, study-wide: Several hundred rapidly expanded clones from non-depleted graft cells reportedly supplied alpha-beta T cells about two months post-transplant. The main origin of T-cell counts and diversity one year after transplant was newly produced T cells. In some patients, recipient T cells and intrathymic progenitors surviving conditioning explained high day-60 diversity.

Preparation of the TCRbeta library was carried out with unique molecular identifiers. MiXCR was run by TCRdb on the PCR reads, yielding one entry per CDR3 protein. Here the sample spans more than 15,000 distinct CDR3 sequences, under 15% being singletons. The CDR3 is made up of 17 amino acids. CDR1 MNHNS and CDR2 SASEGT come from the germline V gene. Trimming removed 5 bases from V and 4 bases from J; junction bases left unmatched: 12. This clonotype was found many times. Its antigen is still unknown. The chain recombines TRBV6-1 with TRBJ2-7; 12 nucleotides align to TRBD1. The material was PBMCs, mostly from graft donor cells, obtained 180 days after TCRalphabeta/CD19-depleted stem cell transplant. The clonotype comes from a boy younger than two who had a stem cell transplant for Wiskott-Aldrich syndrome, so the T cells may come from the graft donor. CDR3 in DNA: TGTGCCAGCAGTCAATCTATTCCGGGACAGGGGGCGTACGAGCAGTACTTC. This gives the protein CASSQSIPGQGAYEQYF.